What follows describes a single T cell receptor beta chain. Its specificity is unknown. CD8 cells classed as naive were CD45RO-negative and positively selected for CCR7, excluding terminally differentiated effector memory CD45RA+ cells. It was across several immunoSEQ plates that each subset's genomic DNA was evenly split. TCRdb's copy holds only in-frame clones and misses some; the assay was immunoSEQ multiplex PCR. The table lists more than 2 million clones, approximately 94% of them singletons. This specimen comes from a study of shared clonotypes between healthy human individuals. Notes on the study in general: As a rule, naive subsets had a larger estimated richness than memory subsets.

The material sequenced was naive CD8+ T cells sorted from blood. This sequence was found in a man aged 18 to 29 in good health.

CDR3 loop: CASSQEYWGDTKNIQYF. As DNA, the CDR3 is TGCGCCAGCAGCCAAGAATATTGGGGGGATACCAAAAACATTCAGTACTTC. The chain combines TRBV4-3 with TRBJ2-4, with D perhaps TRBD2 (6 bases). This CDR3 is 17 amino acids long. Trimming shortened V by 0 bases and J by 2 bases, and 14 bases separated the two germline ends. Germline loops: CDR1 LGHNA, CDR2 YSLEER.